This T cell receptor (beta chain) was sequenced for a study of blood T cell repertoires in COVID-19. For the study at large: Acute and convalescent COVID-19 specimens originated in the United States, Italy and Spain. PBMCs, B-cell-depleted T cells, or T cells were the source of the cDNA or gDNA that made up the material.

Original handling: By means of reference gene primer amplification, nucleated cell counts were estimated. Using immunoSEQ multiplex PCR, the repertoire was profiled, and TCRdb retains in-frame clones only, with some absent. V and J calls and clone size are given by that table; D and trimming were obtained from the DNA. The repertoire holds fewer than 85,000 clones, with approximately 82% as singletons. This TCR derives from a woman aged 60-70 years with acute or convalescent COVID-19. The material sequenced was peripheral blood.

CDR3 sequence: CASSASGFRQGIPGGYYNEQFF. The CDR3 DNA is TGCGCCAGCAGTGCTTCCGGGTTCCGACAGGGGATACCGGGAGGATACTACAATGAGCAGTTCTTC. The rearrangement joins TRBV5-1 to TRBJ2-1, with D possibly TRBD1 on 8 matching bases. The CDR3 contains 22 residues. Germline V gene sequence: CDR1 SGHRS, CDR2 YFSETQ. V lost 5 bases and J 3 bases, leaving 36 bases between the germline ends.